This T cell receptor (beta chain) originates from a study of T cell repertoires in cytomegalovirus infection. Study overall: It can be stated that public TCR beta signatures indicated CMV infection as well as a matching HLA type. The study's findings and limits: The response measured ex vivo was dominated by TCR beta clonotypes (HLA-C-restricted and CMV-specific). CMV carriers having the relevant HLA were flagged by cumulative public TCR beta family frequency.

MiXCR was run by TCRdb on the reads, yielding one entry per CDR3 protein. Among over 300,000 distinct CDR3 sequences listed, 17% were seen once. This clonotype was seen only a few times. The antigen is not known. The sample taken for sequencing was PBMCs. The sequence came from a human donor in good health (CMV status not recorded). Some clones in this sample may be carry-over from other donors' samples.

The CDR3 is CASTSGPGELFF. Here the CDR3 DNA reads TGTGCCAGCACGTCAGGCCCCGGGGAGCTGTTTTTT. This chain links TRBV2 with TRBJ2-2; no definite D call. The CDR3 has 12 amino acids. From germline, CDR1 is SNHLY and CDR2 FYNNEI. Trimming removed 7 bases from V and 6 bases from J, with 9 bases in between. The whole variable domain, filled in from reference TRBV2 and TRBJ2-2, reads EPEVTQTPSHQVTQMGQEVILRCVPISNHLYFYWYRQILGQKVEFLVSFYNNEISEKSEIFDDQFSVERPDGSNFTLKIRSTKLEDSAMYFCASTSGPGELFFGEGSRLTVL.